What follows describes a single T cell receptor (beta chain). This receptor's antigen is unknown. Base-call qualities are not available, and no considerably larger clone is one nucleotide away. The data originate from a study of blood T cell repertoires in COVID-19 (dated by TCRdb to the early 2020s). For context, the study as a whole: Samples from collaborators originated in the United States, Italy and Spain and spanned both the acute and convalescent phases of COVID-19. A de-identified subject ID, COVID-19 status, age in years and sex were almost always included in the sample metadata. The material from the prospective study consisted of cDNA or gDNA derived from T cells, B-cell-depleted T cells, or PBMCs. Deeply sampled blood TCRbeta repertoires from subjects exposed to, actively infected with, or recovered from COVID-19 were included in the dataset. The samples were drawn from the first 160 participants of the ongoing ImmuneRACE study and from over 950 subjects provided by 6 global collaborators. HLA class I and class II types, where available, came from metadata supplied by the sample provider rather than from assay-based typing. The repertoires were made available in a free public database intended to serve as a resource for research on the immune response to SARS-CoV-2.

The CDR3 spans 15 residues, from the cysteine through the phenylalanine. Only the CDR3 region is kept as DNA, spanning 45 bases read in frame from base 1. V is shortened by 6 bases, J by 5 bases, and the region joining them spans 17 bases. Looking up the germline V gene yields CDR1 MDHEN and CDR2 SYDVKM. The full study reports these points: How much clinical and demographic metadata was included differed by source and by participant, and the metadata was provided uncurated.

The immunoSEQ Assay, a bias-controlled multiplex PCR, was used to amplify TCRbeta CDR3 regions from genomic DNA. The original methods were these. The number of nucleated cells in each sample was estimated by amplification of reference gene primers within the assay. To quantify the absolute abundance of each unique TCRbeta CDR3 rearrangement, sequence reads were collapsed and filtered. Productive Simpson clonality was computed per sample as the square root of Simpson's diversity index over productive rearrangements. This is the immuneACCESS table as TCRdb keeps it, with only in-frame sequences that have V and J called. A part of the clones is gone; compared with another copy, unresolved V genes explain less than half, and the rest is unexplained. The DNA gave D and trimming, while V, J and clone size come from that table. The sample includes roughly 200,000 clones, with 75% to 90% observed a single time. The leading ten clones occupy roughly 3% of the sample.

The collaborating institutions used their own protocols to collect whole blood in K2EDTA tubes. Collaborator samples were shipped for TCRbeta analysis as frozen whole blood, isolated PBMCs, or DNA extracted from either sample type. Recombination linked TRBV28 to TRBJ1-5, with the D segment identity uncertain. The sample consisted of peripheral blood. This TCR was recovered from a man in his sixties with acute or convalescent COVID-19. The DNA sequence is TGTGCCAGCAGACGGGGAGGGCTCGGGGATCAGCCCCAGCATTTT. It is translated as CASRRGGLGDQPQHF.